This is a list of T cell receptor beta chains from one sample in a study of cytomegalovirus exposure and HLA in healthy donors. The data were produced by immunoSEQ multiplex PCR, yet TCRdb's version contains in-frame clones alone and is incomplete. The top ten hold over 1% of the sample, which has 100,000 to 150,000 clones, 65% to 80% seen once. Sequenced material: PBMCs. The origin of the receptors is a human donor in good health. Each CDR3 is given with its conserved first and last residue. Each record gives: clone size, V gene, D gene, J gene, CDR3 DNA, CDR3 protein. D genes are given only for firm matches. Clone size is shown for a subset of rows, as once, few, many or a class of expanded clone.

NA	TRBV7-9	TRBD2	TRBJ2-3	TGTGCCAGCAGCCAAGAGCGGGGGGCCCCAGATACGCAGTATTTT	CASSQERGAPDTQYF
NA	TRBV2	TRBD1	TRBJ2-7	TGTGCCAGCAGCCCGGACAGGGGGTACGAGCAGTACTTC	CASSPDRGYEQYF
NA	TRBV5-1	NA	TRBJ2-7	TGCGCCAGCAGCTTGGCCCGAGGGCCGAGCTCCTACGAGCAGTACTTC	CASSLARGPSSYEQYF
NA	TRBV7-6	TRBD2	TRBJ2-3	TGTGCCAGCAGCTTAGCGCTAGCGGGGGATCTTTTCACAGATACGCAGTATTTT	CASSLALAGDLFTDTQYF
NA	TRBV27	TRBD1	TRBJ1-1	TGTGCCAGCAGTTTATACAGGGGGAACACTGAAGCTTTCTTT	CASSLYRGNTEAFF
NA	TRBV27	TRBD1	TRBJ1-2	TGTGCCAGCAGTTCGGGACAGGGAGACTATGGCTACACCTTC	CASSSGQGDYGYTF
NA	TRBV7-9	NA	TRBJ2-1	TGTGCCAGCAGCCCGGGGGGCGTGGCATTTCGTTTCTACAATGAGCAGTTCTTC	CASSPGGVAFRFYNEQFF
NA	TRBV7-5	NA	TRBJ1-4	TGTGCCAGAAGCCCCGCGGAAAAACTGTTTTTT	CARSPAEKLFF
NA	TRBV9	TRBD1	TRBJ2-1	TGTGCCAGCAGCGAAGCGACAGGGGACCCCTACAATGAGCAGTTCTTC	CASSEATGDPYNEQFF
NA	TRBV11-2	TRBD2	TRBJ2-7	TGTGCCAGCAGCTTACTGGCGGGGGGCGTCTACGAGCAGTACTTC	CASSLLAGGVYEQYF
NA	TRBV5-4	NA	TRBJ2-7	TGTGCCAGCAGCTCCGGCGCGGCGGGCCTGTCCTACGAGCAGTACTTC	CASSSGAAGLSYEQYF
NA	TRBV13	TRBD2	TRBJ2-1	TGTGCCAGCAGCCAAATAGCGGGGGATTACAATGAGCAGTTCTTC	CASSQIAGDYNEQFF
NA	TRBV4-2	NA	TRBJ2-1	TGTGCCAGCAGCCAAGCGCCGATTGACTCTGATGAGCAGTTCTTC	CASSQAPIDSDEQFF
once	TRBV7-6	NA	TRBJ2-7	TGTGCCAGCAGCTTAGATCCGGGGTCCTACGAGCAGTACTTC	CASSLDPGSYEQYF
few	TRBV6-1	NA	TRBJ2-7	TGTGCCAGCAGTGATAGGGCAGGGTGGACCCACGAGCAGTACTTC	CASSDRAGWTHEQYF
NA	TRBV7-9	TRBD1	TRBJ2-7	TGTGCCAGCAGCCCCGGGACAGGGTCCTACGAGCAGTACTTC	CASSPGTGSYEQYF
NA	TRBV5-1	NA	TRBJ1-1	TGCGCCAGCAGCCAAGGGGGGGCCGACATGAACACTGAAGCTTTCTTT	CASSQGGADMNTEAFF
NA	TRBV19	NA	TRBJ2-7	TGTGCCAGTAGTAGCGGGCCGTCTGACTACGAGCAGTACTTC	CASSSGPSDYEQYF
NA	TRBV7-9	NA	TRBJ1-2	TGTGCCAGCAGCCAAGGGGACTATGGCTACACCTTC	CASSQGDYGYTF
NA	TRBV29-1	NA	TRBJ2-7	TGCAGCGTCACGCTTACGAGCGGAAGCTCCTACGAGCAGTACTTC	CSVTLTSGSSYEQYF
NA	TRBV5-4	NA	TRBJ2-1	TGTGCCAGCAGCTTCGATGAGTCTGGCTGGGGGGACAATGAGCAGTTCTTC	CASSFDESGWGDNEQFF
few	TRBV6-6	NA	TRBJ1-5	TGTGCCAGCAGTCCTACTAATCAGCCCCAGCATTTT	CASSPTNQPQHF
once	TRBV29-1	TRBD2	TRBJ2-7	TGCAGCGTCTACCTATTAGCGGGGGGTACCTACGAGCAGTACTTC	CSVYLLAGGTYEQYF